What follows describes a single T cell receptor (beta chain). In the original analysis: The authors estimated nucleated cell counts from reference gene primer amplification. The assay was immunoSEQ multiplex PCR, and TCRdb's table has in-frame clones only and misses some. V and J calls and clone size are given by that table; D and trimming were obtained from the DNA. Counted here are roughly 130,000 clones, roughly 90% occurring once; the ten biggest clones make up 2.5%. The sample belongs to a study of blood T cell repertoires in COVID-19. Overall study: Acute-phase and convalescent COVID-19 samples originated in the United States, Italy and Spain.

The CDR3 sequence is 14 residues long. Germline lookup yields CDR1 SGHTA and CDR2 FQGTGA. Trimming removed 5 bases at V and 2 bases at J, with 12 bases between. The receptor was derived from a human donor with COVID-19, enrolled during active disease. The donor label of this sample is uncertain. Sample: peripheral blood. This rearrangement joins TRBV7-3 to TRBJ1-1; a weak D match, TRBD1 (5 bases). The CDR3 bases are TGTGCCAGCAGCGCCAGACAGAATAACACTGAAGCTTTCTTT. It yields the protein CASSARQNNTEAFF.